A single sample is the source of the 8 T cell receptor beta chains below, sequenced in a study of molecular identifiers for immune sequencing clone quantification. MiXCR, applied by TCRdb to the PCR reads, yields one record per CDR3 protein. The data contain about 510,000 distinct CDR3 sequences, about 20% of them singletons. The sample taken for sequencing was naive CD8+ T cells from blood, with Jurkat cell RNA spiked in. The subset here: FACS-sorted CD8+CD4-CCR7+CD45RA+ naive T cells. These receptors all stem from a human donor in good health. Some libraries in this study had Jurkat cell RNA spiked in.

This clonotype was detected only once. A much bigger clone sits one base away, suggesting this may be a read error. The V call is TRBV9, the J call TRBJ2-6; D is uncertain. CDR3 length: 13 residues. V dropped 8 bases and J dropped 2 bases, with 8 bases sitting between them. CDR1 and CDR2 (germline): SGDLS, YYNGEE. The CDR3 DNA is TGTGCCAGTGAGGCCCCTGGGGCCAACGTCCTGACTTTC. Translating gives CASEAPGANVLTF. The full variable domain, rest sourced from reference TRBV9 and TRBJ2-6, is DSGVTQTPKHLITATGQRVTLRCSPRSGDLSVYWYQQSLDQGLQFLIQYYNGEERAKGNILERFSAQQFPDLHSELNLSSLELGDSALYFCASEAPGANVLTFGAGSRLTVL.

Ten or more counts support this clonotype. The V gene is TRBV5-1, the J gene TRBJ2-2; 7 nucleotides agree with TRBD2. Germline V gene sequence: CDR1 SGHRS, CDR2 YFSETQ. The CDR3 has 16 residues. With V trimmed by 4 bases and J by 0 bases, 6 bases remained unmatched. For the CDR3, the DNA is TGCGCCAGCAGCGGGGATGCGGGAGCGAACACCGGGGAGCTGTTTTTT. Amino acids: CASSGDAGANTGELFF.

This chain links TRBV7-8 with TRBJ2-3; a weak D match, TRBD2 (6 bases). CDR1 and CDR2 from the germline V gene are SGHVS and FQNEAQ. V was trimmed by 3 bases and J by 4 bases, leaving 17 bases between them. This CDR3 region has 16 residues. This chain's CDR3 is CASSFPGLHLADTQYF. The CDR3 coding sequence is TGTGCCAGCAGCTTCCCGGGACTTCACCTAGCAGATACGCAGTATTTT.

This clonotype was found many times. J is TRBJ1-1 and V is TRBV9; D remains ambiguous. There are 16 residues in the CDR3. Per germline, CDR1 SGDLS and CDR2 YYNGEE. V lost 0 bases and J lost 2, with 14 bases in between. The CDR3 DNA reads as TGTGCCAGCAGCGTAGAAGGGTACCATCCCAACACTGAAGCTTTCTTT. Residues: CASSVEGYHPNTEAFF.

This clonotype was picked up many times. The J gene is TRBJ2-3, the V gene TRBV11-2; a weak D match, TRBD2 (6 bases). Trimming removed 5 bases at V and 5 bases at J, with 17 bases between. The V gene's germline CDR1 is SGHAT and CDR2 FQNNGV. This CDR3 is 15 amino acids long. The CDR3 loop is CASSPPLGGRDTQYF. Here the CDR3 DNA reads TGTGCCAGCAGCCCCCCTCTGGGGGGAAGAGATACGCAGTATTTT.

Many counts were recorded for this clonotype. CDR3 loop: CASSVDGLHEQYF. In DNA, the CDR3 is TGTGCCAGCAGCGTGGACGGGCTGCACGAGCAGTACTTC. This sequence joins TRBV9 and TRBJ2-7, with D unclear. Trimming took 2 bases from V and 5 from J, leaving 11 bases between them. Germline assignment: CDR1 SGDLS and CDR2 YYNGEE. The CDR3 is 13 residues long.

This clonotype has only a few counts. V and J are TRBV20-1 and TRBJ1-1; 8 bases match TRBD1. CDR1 DFQATT and CDR2 SNEGSKA come from the germline V gene (reference sequence). V was pared by 7 bases and J by 4 bases, with 11 bases of the junction left unmatched. CDR3 length equals 14 residues. The CDR3 nucleotides are TGCAGTGGAACCCCCGAGACAGGGGTCACTGAAGCTTTCTTT. Translated: CSGTPETGVTEAFF.

This clonotype was found many times. The rearrangement joins TRBV4-3 to TRBJ2-7; TRBD2 matches at 11 bases. The length of the CDR3 is 15 residues. Germline CDR1 LGHNA, CDR2 YSLEER. V trimming: 5 bases; J trimming: 2 bases; junction bases outside the gene matches: 5. CDR3 DNA sequence: TGCGCCAGCAGCGCACATAGCGGGAGGGCCTACGAGCAGTACTTC. Translated, it gives CASSAHSGRAYEQYF.